The following is a T cell receptor (beta chain) sequence with its context. Its antigen is still unknown. Trimming removed 0 bases from V and 6 bases from J, with 9 bases in between. CDR1 and CDR2 from the germline V gene are SGDLS and YYNGEE. The CDR3 runs 13 residues. This entry comes from a study of shared clonotypes between healthy human individuals. The study, taken as a whole, reports: Around 4.7% was the fraction of naive CD4 clonotypes found shared across a handful of donors.

Profiling relied on immunoSEQ multiplex PCR, and the TCRdb table lists in-frame clones only, not all of them. The sample carries just over 2,000,000 clones, about 95% recorded once. This TCR was recovered from a man between 18 and 29 years old in good health. The chain is built from TRBV9 and TRBJ1-1; D gene ambiguous. Sequenced material: naive CD4+ T cells sorted from blood. Documented subset: CD45RA+ positively selected. CDR3 sequence reads: CASSVASQAEAFF. The CDR3 bases are TGTGCCAGCAGCGTAGCCTCTCAAGCTGAAGCTTTCTTT. Complete variable domain (other parts from reference TRBV9 and TRBJ1-1): DSGVTQTPKHLITATGQRVTLRCSPRSGDLSVYWYQQSLDQGLQFLIQYYNGEERAKGNILERFSAQQFPDLHSELNLSSLELGDSALYFCASSVASQAEAFFGQGTRLTVV.